This TCR beta chain appears in the sequencing data of a study of T cells after yellow fever vaccination. As for the study in general: Fractions of limited cellularity were prepared by means of SMART-Seq v4 Ultra Low Input. Whole-study findings and limits: Few clonotypes appeared in both CD4 and CD8 compartments. Re-detected after boosting: most primary clones, almost 97% of CD4 and 88% of CD8.

V was shortened by 5 bases and J by 5 bases, with 13 bases between the two germline ends. The CDR3 has 14 residues. This clonotype was picked up many times. Its antigen is unknown. In making TCR cDNA, 5'RACE template switching added a universal primer site and UMIs to it. TCRdb independently ran MiXCR on the 5' RACE reads; one entry per CDR3 protein. The sample carries 500,000 to 650,000 distinct CDR3 sequences, around 17% recorded once. The material sequenced was PBMCs, taken about 5 days after the first yellow fever vaccination. This sequence was found in a young man who received the YFV17D yellow fever vaccine. The chain joins TRBV12-3 or TRBV12-4 to TRBJ1-5; D uncertain. CDR3 bases: TGTGCCAGCAGTCGGACCGGAGGGCATCAGCCCCAGCATTTT. Translation: CASSRTGGHQPQHF.